This TCR beta chain comes out of a study of human thymus T cells. Only in-frame clones appear in the TCRdb table, and some are missing; sequencing was by immunoSEQ multiplex PCR. In the table there are approximately 46,000 clones, around 93% of which are singletons. Turning to this clone: Its matching antigen is unknown.

Four of the eight donors gave about 0.45-1 mL blood during surgery. General observations from the study: Within thymic and blood repertoires, V and J gene usage appeared to be biased.

The TCR originated in a girl under three years old with a congenital heart defect but otherwise immunologically healthy. Specimen: blood.

In DNA, the CDR3 is TGTGCCAGCAGCCAAGCGCGTTCCACCCTAGCGGGAGTCAGCGATACGCAGTATTTT. It encodes CASSQARSTLAGVSDTQYF. This chain uses TRBV4-2 with TRBJ2-3, with 10 bases matching TRBD2. The length of the CDR3 is 19 residues. V was clipped by 1 base and J by 6 bases; unmatched bases: 16. The V gene's germline CDR1 is LGHNA and CDR2 YNFKEQ.